Listed below are T cell receptor beta chains from one sample, sequenced in a study of a mutant IDH1 vaccine in newly diagnosed glioma. These receptors have no identified antigens. Profiled with immunoSEQ multiplex PCR; TCRdb holds only in-frame clones, not every one. The profile covers approximately 40,000 clones, with roughly 74% appearing a single time and around 5.5% taken by the ten largest. The starting material was PBMCs, obtained from a glioma patient whose treatment included an IDH1 peptide vaccine. The receptors here all came from a man in his forties with glioma. Each CDR3 is given with its conserved first and last residue. Fields, in order: clone size, V gene, D gene, J gene, CDR3 DNA, CDR3 protein. D genes are given only for firm matches. Clone size is stated in some rows and not others, as once, few, many or a class when expanded.

clone_size: once; v_call: TRBV5-1; d_call: -; j_call: TRBJ2-5; cdr3_nt: TGCGCCAGCAGCATCGGGACGGAGCAAGAGACCCAGTACTTC; cdr3_aa: CASSIGTEQETQYF
clone_size: -; v_call: TRBV7-9; d_call: -; j_call: TRBJ2-1; cdr3_nt: TGTGCCAGCAGCTTAGGGGTGGGAAACAATGAGCAGTTCTTC; cdr3_aa: CASSLGVGNNEQFF
clone_size: few; v_call: TRBV7-9; d_call: -; j_call: TRBJ1-5; cdr3_nt: TGTGCCAGCAGCATCGGACAGCCCAATCAGCCCCAGCATTTT; cdr3_aa: CASSIGQPNQPQHF
clone_size: -; v_call: TRBV7-9; d_call: -; j_call: TRBJ1-6; cdr3_nt: TGTGCCAGCAGCCAAGCGCGTTACAACGGTAATTCACCCCTCCACTTT; cdr3_aa: CASSQARYNGNSPLHF
clone_size: -; v_call: TRBV13; d_call: -; j_call: TRBJ2-7; cdr3_nt: TGTGCCAGCAGCTTAGCGGGCAGGGACTACGAGCAGTACTTC; cdr3_aa: CASSLAGRDYEQYF
clone_size: -; v_call: TRBV6-6; d_call: TRBD2; j_call: TRBJ2-5; cdr3_nt: TGTGCCAGCAGGCACGGGACTATCCAAGAGACCCAGTACTTC; cdr3_aa: CASRHGTIQETQYF
clone_size: -; v_call: TRBV2; d_call: TRBD1; j_call: TRBJ1-3; cdr3_nt: TGTGCCAGCAGTGAAGAGAGTGGAATAGGGGGCTACAACACCATATATTTT; cdr3_aa: CASSEESGIGGYNTIYF
clone_size: -; v_call: TRBV6-5; d_call: TRBD1; j_call: TRBJ2-7; cdr3_nt: TGTGCCAGCAGTTACCGGGACAGATTCTACGAGCAGTACTTC; cdr3_aa: CASSYRDRFYEQYF
clone_size: few; v_call: TRBV19; d_call: -; j_call: TRBJ1-2; cdr3_nt: TGTGCCAGTAGCAGGACAGAGCTAAACTATGGCTACACCTTC; cdr3_aa: CASSRTELNYGYTF
clone_size: -; v_call: TRBV29-1; d_call: TRBD1; j_call: TRBJ1-1; cdr3_nt: TGCAGCGTTTCCGGGACAGTGAACACTGAAGCTTTCTTT; cdr3_aa: CSVSGTVNTEAFF
clone_size: -; v_call: TRBV30; d_call: TRBD1; j_call: TRBJ2-6; cdr3_nt: TGTGCCTGGAGTGATACAGGGGCTGGGGCCAACGTCCTGACTTTC; cdr3_aa: CAWSDTGAGANVLTF
clone_size: -; v_call: TRBV15; d_call: -; j_call: TRBJ2-3; cdr3_nt: TGTGCCACCAGCAGAGATAGAGGCAAGGATACGCAGTATTTT; cdr3_aa: CATSRDRGKDTQYF
clone_size: few; v_call: TRBV11-1; d_call: TRBD1; j_call: TRBJ2-7; cdr3_nt: TGTGCCAGCAGCCGCGGACAGGGATTGTGGGGCTACGAGCAGTACTTC; cdr3_aa: CASSRGQGLWGYEQYF
clone_size: -; v_call: TRBV5-4; d_call: -; j_call: TRBJ2-6; cdr3_nt: TGTGCCAGCAGCCGTGTCGGGAGCTCTGGGGCCAACGTCCTGACTTTC; cdr3_aa: CASSRVGSSGANVLTF
clone_size: -; v_call: TRBV2; d_call: TRBD1; j_call: TRBJ2-7; cdr3_nt: TGTGCCAGCAGGGGGACAGGCGACCCCTCCTACGAGCAGTACTTC; cdr3_aa: CASRGTGDPSYEQYF
clone_size: once; v_call: TRBV5-5; d_call: -; j_call: TRBJ2-6; cdr3_nt: TGTGCCAGCAGGTCGGGCTCTGGGGCCAACGTCCTGACTTTC; cdr3_aa: CASRSGSGANVLTF
clone_size: -; v_call: TRBV4-1; d_call: -; j_call: TRBJ2-2; cdr3_nt: TGCGCCAGCAGCCAACTGGACAGGAACACCGGGGAGCTGTTTTTT; cdr3_aa: CASSQLDRNTGELFF
clone_size: -; v_call: TRBV11-2; d_call: TRBD1; j_call: TRBJ2-7; cdr3_nt: TGTGCCAGCAGCCTCGGGACAGGCGAGCAGTACTTC; cdr3_aa: CASSLGTGEQYF
clone_size: -; v_call: TRBV2; d_call: TRBD1; j_call: TRBJ1-6; cdr3_nt: TGTGCCAGCAGTCCGGGACAGGGGGTTTGGTCACCCCTCCACTTT; cdr3_aa: CASSPGQGVWSPLHF
clone_size: once; v_call: TRBV19; d_call: -; j_call: TRBJ2-7; cdr3_nt: TGTGCCAGTAGTATAGATGGGGGATTTGAGCAGTACTTC; cdr3_aa: CASSIDGGFEQYF
clone_size: -; v_call: TRBV19; d_call: -; j_call: TRBJ1-2; cdr3_nt: TGTGCCAGTAGTATCGGGGTATTGGATGGCTACACCTTC; cdr3_aa: CASSIGVLDGYTF
clone_size: -; v_call: TRBV2; d_call: -; j_call: TRBJ2-7; cdr3_nt: TGTGCCAGCAGTGCGGATGGGGGTCACGAGCAGTACTTC; cdr3_aa: CASSADGGHEQYF
clone_size: -; v_call: TRBV4-1; d_call: -; j_call: TRBJ2-1; cdr3_nt: TGCGCCAGCAGCCAAGATGAGGCTACCTACTACAATGAGCAGTTCTTC; cdr3_aa: CASSQDEATYYNEQFF
clone_size: -; v_call: TRBV30; d_call: -; j_call: TRBJ1-2; cdr3_nt: TGTGCCTGGGGAGCCCCGTCACCCGGCTACACCTTC; cdr3_aa: CAWGAPSPGYTF
clone_size: -; v_call: TRBV2; d_call: -; j_call: TRBJ2-3; cdr3_nt: TGTGCCAGCAGTGGACAGTACACAGATACGCAGTATTTT; cdr3_aa: CASSGQYTDTQYF
clone_size: few; v_call: TRBV7-9; d_call: TRBD1; j_call: TRBJ1-1; cdr3_nt: TGTGCCAGCAGCTCACAGGGGACCAACACTGAAGCTTTCTTT; cdr3_aa: CASSSQGTNTEAFF
clone_size: -; v_call: TRBV28; d_call: -; j_call: TRBJ2-2; cdr3_nt: TGTGCCAGCAGCAATAGGGGGAACACCGGGGAGCTGTTTTTT; cdr3_aa: CASSNRGNTGELFF
clone_size: -; v_call: TRBV7-5; d_call: -; j_call: TRBJ1-5; cdr3_nt: TGTGCCAGAAGCCCCCGCGCGGCCAGTAGCAATCAGCCCCAGCATTTT; cdr3_aa: CARSPRAASSNQPQHF
clone_size: -; v_call: TRBV13; d_call: -; j_call: TRBJ2-2; cdr3_nt: TGTGCCAGCAGCCCCCCGGGACAGAACACCGGGGAGCTGTTTTTT; cdr3_aa: CASSPPGQNTGELFF
clone_size: -; v_call: TRBV29-1; d_call: TRBD1; j_call: TRBJ1-1; cdr3_nt: TGCAGCGTTGAAGATGGACAGGGGCTTATGGGGAACACTGAAGCTTTCTTT; cdr3_aa: CSVEDGQGLMGNTEAFF
clone_size: -; v_call: TRBV6-6; d_call: -; j_call: TRBJ1-1; cdr3_nt: TGTGCCAGCAGTAATACCGACGTTGTGGCTGAAGCTTTCTTT; cdr3_aa: CASSNTDVVAEAFF
clone_size: -; v_call: TRBV6-1; d_call: TRBD1; j_call: TRBJ1-4; cdr3_nt: TGTGCCAGCAGTGAATGGGGACAGGGGTCAACTAATGAAAAACTGTTTTTT; cdr3_aa: CASSEWGQGSTNEKLFF
clone_size: once; v_call: TRBV15; d_call: -; j_call: TRBJ2-1; cdr3_nt: TGTGCCACCAGCAGGGACTACAATGAGCAGTTCTTC; cdr3_aa: CATSRDYNEQFF
clone_size: -; v_call: TRBV9; d_call: -; j_call: TRBJ1-3; cdr3_nt: TGTGCCAGCAGCGTAGACTCGAACACCATATATTTT; cdr3_aa: CASSVDSNTIYF
clone_size: few; v_call: TRBV6-1; d_call: TRBD1; j_call: TRBJ1-4; cdr3_nt: TGTGCCAGCAGCACAGGGGGCGCGAGTGAAAAACTGTTTTTT; cdr3_aa: CASSTGGASEKLFF
clone_size: -; v_call: TRBV5-6; d_call: -; j_call: TRBJ1-2; cdr3_nt: TGTGCCAGCAGGTTTCTTACAGCAACCTATGGCTACACCTTC; cdr3_aa: CASRFLTATYGYTF
clone_size: once; v_call: TRBV7-9; d_call: -; j_call: TRBJ1-4; cdr3_nt: TGTGCCAGCAGCTTAGCGCCGGGGGGGATTAATGAAAAACTGTTTTTT; cdr3_aa: CASSLAPGGINEKLFF
clone_size: -; v_call: TRBV9; d_call: -; j_call: TRBJ1-6; cdr3_nt: TGTGCCAGCAGCGTGGGCCAGGGGAATTCACCCCTCCACTTT; cdr3_aa: CASSVGQGNSPLHF
clone_size: -; v_call: TRBV6-5; d_call: -; j_call: TRBJ2-5; cdr3_nt: TGTGCCAGCAGCTCCTCTTGGGAGACCCAGTACTTC; cdr3_aa: CASSSSWETQYF
clone_size: -; v_call: TRBV10-3; d_call: TRBD2; j_call: TRBJ2-1; cdr3_nt: TGTGCCATCGGATGGCGGGGGGGCTACAATGAGCAGTTCTTC; cdr3_aa: CAIGWRGGYNEQFF
clone_size: -; v_call: TRBV6-6; d_call: -; j_call: TRBJ2-7; cdr3_nt: TGTGCCAGCAGTTACACCGACAGCTCCTACGAGCAGTACTTC; cdr3_aa: CASSYTDSSYEQYF
clone_size: once; v_call: TRBV6-6; d_call: -; j_call: TRBJ1-6; cdr3_nt: TGTGCCAGCAGTTTGAAAGGGGGAAATAATTCACCCCTCCACTTT; cdr3_aa: CASSLKGGNNSPLHF
clone_size: -; v_call: TRBV7-9; d_call: TRBD2; j_call: TRBJ2-7; cdr3_nt: TGTGCCAGCAGCCTAGGGGAGGGGACGGCCTCCTACGAGCAGTACTTC; cdr3_aa: CASSLGEGTASYEQYF